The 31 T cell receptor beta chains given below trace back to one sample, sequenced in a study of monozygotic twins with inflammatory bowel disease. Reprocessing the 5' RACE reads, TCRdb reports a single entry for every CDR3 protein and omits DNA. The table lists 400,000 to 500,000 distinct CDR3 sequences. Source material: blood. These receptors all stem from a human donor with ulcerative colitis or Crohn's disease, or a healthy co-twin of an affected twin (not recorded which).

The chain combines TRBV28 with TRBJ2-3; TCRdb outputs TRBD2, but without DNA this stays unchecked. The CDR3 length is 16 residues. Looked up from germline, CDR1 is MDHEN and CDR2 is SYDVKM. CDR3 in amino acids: CASSLIVAGGPDTQYF.

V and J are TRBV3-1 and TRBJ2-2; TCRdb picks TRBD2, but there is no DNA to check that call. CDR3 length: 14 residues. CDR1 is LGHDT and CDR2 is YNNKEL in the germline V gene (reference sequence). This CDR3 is CASSQMTSAGELFF.

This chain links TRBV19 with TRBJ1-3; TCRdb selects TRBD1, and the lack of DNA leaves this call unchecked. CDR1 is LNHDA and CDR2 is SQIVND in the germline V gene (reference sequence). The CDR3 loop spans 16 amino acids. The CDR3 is CASSMTGPLSGNTIYF.

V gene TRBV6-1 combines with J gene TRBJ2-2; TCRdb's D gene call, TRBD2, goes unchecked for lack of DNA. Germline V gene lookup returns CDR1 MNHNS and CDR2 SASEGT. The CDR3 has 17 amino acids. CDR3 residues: CASATRIEAAGTGELFF.

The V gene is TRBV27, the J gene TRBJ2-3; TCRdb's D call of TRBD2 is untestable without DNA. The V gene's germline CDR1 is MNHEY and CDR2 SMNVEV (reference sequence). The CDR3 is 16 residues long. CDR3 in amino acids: CASSLSRDIASDTQYF.

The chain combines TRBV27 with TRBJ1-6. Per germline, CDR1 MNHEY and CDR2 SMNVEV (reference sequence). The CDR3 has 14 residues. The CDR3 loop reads CASSGRIYNSPLHF.

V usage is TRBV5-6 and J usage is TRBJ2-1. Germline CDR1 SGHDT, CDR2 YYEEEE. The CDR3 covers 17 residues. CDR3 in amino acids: CASSLALRKISYNEQFF.

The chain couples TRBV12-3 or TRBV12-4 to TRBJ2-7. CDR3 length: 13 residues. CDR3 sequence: CASSLAGGEEQYF.

The CDR3 reads CASSPGGLASNEQFF. The gene calls are TRBV3-1 and TRBJ2-1; lacking DNA, the TRBD2 call made by TCRdb goes unchecked. Germline values: CDR1 LGHDT, CDR2 YNNKEL (reference sequence). This CDR3 contains 15 residues.

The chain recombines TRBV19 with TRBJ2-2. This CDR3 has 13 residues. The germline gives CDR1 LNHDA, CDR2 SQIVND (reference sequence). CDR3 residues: CASRAGNTGELFF.

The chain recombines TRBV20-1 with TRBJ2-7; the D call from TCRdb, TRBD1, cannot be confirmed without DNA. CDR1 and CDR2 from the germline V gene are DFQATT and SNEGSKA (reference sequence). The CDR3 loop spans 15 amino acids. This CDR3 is CSARDFGRGTYEQYF.

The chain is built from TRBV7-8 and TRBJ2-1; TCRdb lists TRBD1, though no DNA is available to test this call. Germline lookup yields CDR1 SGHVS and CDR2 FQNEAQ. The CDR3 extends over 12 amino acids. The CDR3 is CASSRPQDEQFF.

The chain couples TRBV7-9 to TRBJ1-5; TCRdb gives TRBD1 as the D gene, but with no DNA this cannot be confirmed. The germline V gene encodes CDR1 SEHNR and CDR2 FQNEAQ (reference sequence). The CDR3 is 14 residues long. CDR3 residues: CASSQTGKSQPQHF.

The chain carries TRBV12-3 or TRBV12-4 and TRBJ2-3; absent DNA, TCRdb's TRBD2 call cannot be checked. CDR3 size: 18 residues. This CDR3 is CASSFSSGRAGGTDTQYF.

The CDR3 here is CASSIGWTGYEQYF. The chain combines TRBV19 with TRBJ2-7. Germline-derived CDR1 and CDR2 are LNHDA and SQIVND (reference sequence). The CDR3 length is 14 residues.

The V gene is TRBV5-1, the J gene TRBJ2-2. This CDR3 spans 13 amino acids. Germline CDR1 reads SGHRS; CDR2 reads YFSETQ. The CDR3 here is CASRQWGTGELFF.

The CDR3 sequence is CASSLATARAANTIYF. The chain joins TRBV11-2 to TRBJ1-3; absent DNA, TCRdb's TRBD1 call cannot be checked. Germline V lookup: CDR1 SGHAT, CDR2 FQNNGV. This CDR3 has 16 residues.

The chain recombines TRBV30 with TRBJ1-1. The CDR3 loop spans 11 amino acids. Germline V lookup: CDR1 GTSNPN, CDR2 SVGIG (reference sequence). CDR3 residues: CAWVRNTEAFF. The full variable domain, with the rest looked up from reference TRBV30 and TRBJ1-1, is SQTIHQWPATLVQPVGSPLSLECTVEGTSNPNLYWYRQAAGRGLQLLFYSVGIGQISSEVPQNLSASRPQDRQFILSSKKLLLSDSGFYLCAWVRNTEAFFGQGTRLTVV.

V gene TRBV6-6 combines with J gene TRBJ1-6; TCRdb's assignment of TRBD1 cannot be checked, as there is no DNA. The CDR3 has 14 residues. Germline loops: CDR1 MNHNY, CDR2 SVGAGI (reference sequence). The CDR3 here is CASTPEEGANPLHF.

This CDR3 reads CASSGNYTDTQYF. The chain recombines TRBV7-8 with TRBJ2-3. The CDR3 length is 13 residues. Germline assignment: CDR1 SGHVS and CDR2 FQNEAQ. Supplemented by reference TRBV7-8 and TRBJ2-3, the full variable domain reads GAGVSQSPRYKVAKRGQDVALRCDPISGHVSLFWYQQALGQGPEFLTYFQNEAQLDKSGLPSDRFFAERPEGSVSTLKIQRTQQEDSAVYLCASSGNYTDTQYFGPGTRLTVL.

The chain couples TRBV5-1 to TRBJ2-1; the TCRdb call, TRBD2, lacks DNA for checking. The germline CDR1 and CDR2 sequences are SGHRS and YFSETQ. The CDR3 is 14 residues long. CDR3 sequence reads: CASGPVAGHNEQFF.

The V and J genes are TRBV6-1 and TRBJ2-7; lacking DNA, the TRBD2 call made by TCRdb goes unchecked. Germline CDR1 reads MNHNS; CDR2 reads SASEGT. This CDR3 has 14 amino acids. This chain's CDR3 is CASSPRALAYEQYF.

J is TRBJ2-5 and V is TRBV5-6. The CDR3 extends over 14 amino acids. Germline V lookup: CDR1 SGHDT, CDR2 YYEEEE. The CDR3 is CASSLGLTIGAQYF.

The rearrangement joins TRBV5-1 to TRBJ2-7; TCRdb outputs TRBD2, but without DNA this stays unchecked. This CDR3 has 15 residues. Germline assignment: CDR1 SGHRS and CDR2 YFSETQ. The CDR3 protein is CASSSMGLAGVSKYF.

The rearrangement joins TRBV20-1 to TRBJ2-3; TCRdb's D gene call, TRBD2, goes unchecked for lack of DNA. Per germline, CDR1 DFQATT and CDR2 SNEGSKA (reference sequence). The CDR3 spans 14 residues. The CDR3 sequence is CSAKGYPNVDTQYF.

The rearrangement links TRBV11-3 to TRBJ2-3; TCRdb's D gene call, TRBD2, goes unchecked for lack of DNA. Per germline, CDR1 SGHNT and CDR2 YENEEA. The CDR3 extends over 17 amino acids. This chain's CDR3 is CASSLGRGLADTDTQYF.

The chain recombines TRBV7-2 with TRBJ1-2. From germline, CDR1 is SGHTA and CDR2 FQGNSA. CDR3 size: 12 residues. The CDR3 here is CASSVKWGGYTF.

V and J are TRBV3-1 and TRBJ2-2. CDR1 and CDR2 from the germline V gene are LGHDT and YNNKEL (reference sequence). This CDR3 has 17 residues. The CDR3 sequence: CASSQARSRMGTGELFF.

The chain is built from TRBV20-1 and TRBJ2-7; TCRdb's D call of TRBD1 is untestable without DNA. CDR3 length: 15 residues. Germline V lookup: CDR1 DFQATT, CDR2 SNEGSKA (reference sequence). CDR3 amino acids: CSAPTGEGLLYEQYF.

The CDR3 is CASSLLAEVVYGYTF. This rearrangement joins TRBV5-1 to TRBJ1-2. The CDR3 loop spans 15 amino acids. Germline V gene data show CDR1 as SGHRS and CDR2 as YFSETQ.

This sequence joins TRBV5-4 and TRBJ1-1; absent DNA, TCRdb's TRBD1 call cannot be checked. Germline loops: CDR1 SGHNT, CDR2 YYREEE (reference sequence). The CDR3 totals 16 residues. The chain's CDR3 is CASSLEVTGGNTEAFF.